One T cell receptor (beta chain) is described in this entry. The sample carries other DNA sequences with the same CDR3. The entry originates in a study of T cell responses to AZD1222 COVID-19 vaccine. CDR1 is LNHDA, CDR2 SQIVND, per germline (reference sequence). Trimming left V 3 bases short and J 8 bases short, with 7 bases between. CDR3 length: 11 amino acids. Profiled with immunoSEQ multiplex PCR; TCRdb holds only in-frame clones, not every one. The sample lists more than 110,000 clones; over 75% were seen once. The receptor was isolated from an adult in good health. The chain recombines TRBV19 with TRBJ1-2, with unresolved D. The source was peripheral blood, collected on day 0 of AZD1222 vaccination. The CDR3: CASSIGVGYTF. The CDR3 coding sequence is TGTGCCAGTAGTATTGGGGTCGGCTACACCTTC.